This T cell receptor (beta chain) was captured in a study of blood T cells in healthy people across ages. This clonotype was seen a few times. A sample-barcoded 5' primer and a J-beta primer mix were used in a second PCR of roughly 7 to 11 cycles. TCRdb reanalysed the 5' RACE reads using MiXCR and keeps one entry per CDR3 protein. The data hold 540,000 or so distinct CDR3 sequences, with about 45% observed a single time. The CDR3 contains 17 residues. CDR1 is SGHTA and CDR2 is FQGNSA in the germline V gene. V lost 4 bases and J lost 8; bases outside the gene matches: 13. This sequence joins TRBV7-2 and TRBJ2-3; TRBD2 matches at 12 bases. The sample was blood. This receptor was obtained from a man aged 80 or over in good health. The CDR3 DNA sequence: TGTGCCAGCAGCTCCCGGACTAGCGGGATTGGGGCGGGTACGCAGTATTTT. Amino acids: CASSSRTSGIGAGTQYF.